Given below is one TCR beta chain in context. These data come from a study of technical replicates of blood from a handful of donors. Germline CDR1 reads LNHNV; CDR2 reads YYDKDF (reference sequence). The CDR3 has 15 residues. The V end lost 0 bases, the J end lost 0 bases, and 9 bases lay between the germline ends. Some clones are missing from TCRdb's copy, which holds only in-frame ones; the method was immunoSEQ multiplex PCR. The repertoire holds about 12,000 clones, with around 85% as singletons. This chain links TRBV15 with TRBJ2-7, with unresolved D. This clonotype was obtained from a human donor in good health. The sequenced sample consisted of PBMCs. In DNA form, the CDR3 reads TGTGCCACCAGCAGAGATTTAGTAGCCTCCTACGAGCAGTACTTC. Its protein product is CATSRDLVASYEQYF.